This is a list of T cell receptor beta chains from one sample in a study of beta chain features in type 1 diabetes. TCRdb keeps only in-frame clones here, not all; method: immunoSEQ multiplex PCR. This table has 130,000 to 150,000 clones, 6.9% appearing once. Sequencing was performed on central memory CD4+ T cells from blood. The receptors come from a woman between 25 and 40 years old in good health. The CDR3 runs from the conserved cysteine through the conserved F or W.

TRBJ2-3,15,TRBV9,CASRATSGRSDTQYF
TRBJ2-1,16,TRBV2,CASTLVRGGTYNEQFF
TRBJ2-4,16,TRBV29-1,CSVELGGGHFKNIQYF
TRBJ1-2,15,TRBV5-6,CASSLNRRANYGYTF
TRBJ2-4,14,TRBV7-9,CASSRDRAKNIQYF
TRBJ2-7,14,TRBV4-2,CASSLASGSNQQYF
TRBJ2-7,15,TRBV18,CASSGTSGPGYEQYF
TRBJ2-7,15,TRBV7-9,CASRTSGRDTYEQYF
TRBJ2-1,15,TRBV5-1,CASSELAGGPGEQFF
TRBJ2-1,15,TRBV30,CAWRAPSGSHNEQFF
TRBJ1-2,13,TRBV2,CASSPTGDYGYTF
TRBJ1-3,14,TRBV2,CASTYRAAGNTIYF
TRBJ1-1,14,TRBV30,CAWRAKQGLGEAFF
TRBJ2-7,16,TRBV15,CATSREALAGVSEQYF
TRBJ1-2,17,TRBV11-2,CASSPTGQGARSYGYTF
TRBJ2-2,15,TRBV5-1,CASSLTSGSTGELFF
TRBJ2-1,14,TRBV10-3,CAIWTGAGVDEQFF
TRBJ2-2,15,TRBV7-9,CASSALAGDAGELFF
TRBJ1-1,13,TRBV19,CASSDRGNTEAFF
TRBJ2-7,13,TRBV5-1,CASSLGPTDEQYF
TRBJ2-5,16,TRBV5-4,CASSLRLAGGRETQYF
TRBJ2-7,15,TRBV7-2,CASSPQTSVGYEQYF
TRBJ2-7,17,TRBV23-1,CASSHLMLGQGRCEQYF
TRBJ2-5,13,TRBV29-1,CSVESAARETQYF
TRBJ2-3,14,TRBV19,CASSTSGILDTQYF
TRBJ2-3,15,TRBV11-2,CASSLGAGGTDTQYF
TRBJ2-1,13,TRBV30,CAWSVRSGGEVFF
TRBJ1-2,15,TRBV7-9,CASSHRGTANYGYTF
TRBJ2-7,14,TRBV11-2,CASSLIAGQYEQYF
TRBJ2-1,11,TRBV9,CASSKTDRQFF
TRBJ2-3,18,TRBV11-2,CASSLVASVGSSTDTQYF
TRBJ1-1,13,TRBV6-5,CASSRQGGTEAFF
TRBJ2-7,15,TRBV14,CASSQGLAVAYEQYF
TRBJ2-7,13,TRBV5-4,CASRTGGVYEQYF
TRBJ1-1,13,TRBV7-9,CASSIQENTEAFF
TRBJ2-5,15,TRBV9,CASSVGDRAGETQYF
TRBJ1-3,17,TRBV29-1,CSVAAGAHFTSGNTIYF
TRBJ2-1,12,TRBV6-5,CASMTSGREQFF
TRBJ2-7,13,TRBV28,CASSLTQGYEQYF
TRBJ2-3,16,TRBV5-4,CASSRRVAGFGDTQYF
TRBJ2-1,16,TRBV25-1,CASSAAGTRANNEQFF
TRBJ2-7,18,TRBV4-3,CASSQDAGTSGSKNEQYF
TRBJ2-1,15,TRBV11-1,CASSLVSGINNEQFF
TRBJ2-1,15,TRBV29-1,CSGGRRGKSSDEQFF
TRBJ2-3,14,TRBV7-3,CASSRGEVADTQYF
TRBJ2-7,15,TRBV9,CASSLSGTSGNEQYF
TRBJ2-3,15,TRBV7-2,CASSLEYLSTDTQYF
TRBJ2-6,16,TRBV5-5,CAGGQGSISGANVLTF
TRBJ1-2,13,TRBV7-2,CASSWPGTYGYTF
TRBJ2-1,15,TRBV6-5,CASVGAGGTYNEQFF
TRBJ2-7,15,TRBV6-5,CASSSRGSGVSEQYF